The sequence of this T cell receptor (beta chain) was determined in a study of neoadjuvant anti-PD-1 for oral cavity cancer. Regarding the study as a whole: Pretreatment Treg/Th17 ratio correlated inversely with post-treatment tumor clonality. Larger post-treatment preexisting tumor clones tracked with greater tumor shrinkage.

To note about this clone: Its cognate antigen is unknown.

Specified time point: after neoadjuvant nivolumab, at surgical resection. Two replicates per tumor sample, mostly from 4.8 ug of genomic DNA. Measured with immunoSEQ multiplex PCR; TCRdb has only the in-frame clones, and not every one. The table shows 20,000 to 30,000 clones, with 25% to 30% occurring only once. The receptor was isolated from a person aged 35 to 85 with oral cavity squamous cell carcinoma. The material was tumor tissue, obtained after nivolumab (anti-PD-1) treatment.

CDR3 DNA: TGTGCCAGCAGCTTACGTAGGACAGCCGACTATGGCTACACCTTC. Protein sequence: CASSLRRTADYGYTF. This chain uses TRBV7-8 with TRBJ1-2; D may be TRBD1 (6 bases). V was cut by 2 bases and J by 3 bases, with 13 bases left in between. This CDR3 has 15 residues. CDR1 is SGHVS, CDR2 FQNEAQ, per germline.